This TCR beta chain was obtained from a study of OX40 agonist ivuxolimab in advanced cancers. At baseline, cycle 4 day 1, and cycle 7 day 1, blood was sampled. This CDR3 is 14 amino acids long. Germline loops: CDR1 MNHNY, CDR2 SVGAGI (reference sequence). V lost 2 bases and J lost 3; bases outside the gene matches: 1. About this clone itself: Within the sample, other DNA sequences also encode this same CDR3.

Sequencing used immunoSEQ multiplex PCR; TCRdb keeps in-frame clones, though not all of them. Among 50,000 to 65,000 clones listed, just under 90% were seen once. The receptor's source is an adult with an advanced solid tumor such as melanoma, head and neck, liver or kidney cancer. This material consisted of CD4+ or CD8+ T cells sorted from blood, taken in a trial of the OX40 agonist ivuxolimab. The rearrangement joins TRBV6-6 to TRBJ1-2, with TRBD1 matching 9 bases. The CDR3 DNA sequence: TGTGCCAGCAGTTACACAGGGGGCGACTATGGCTACACCTTC. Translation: CASSYTGGDYGYTF.